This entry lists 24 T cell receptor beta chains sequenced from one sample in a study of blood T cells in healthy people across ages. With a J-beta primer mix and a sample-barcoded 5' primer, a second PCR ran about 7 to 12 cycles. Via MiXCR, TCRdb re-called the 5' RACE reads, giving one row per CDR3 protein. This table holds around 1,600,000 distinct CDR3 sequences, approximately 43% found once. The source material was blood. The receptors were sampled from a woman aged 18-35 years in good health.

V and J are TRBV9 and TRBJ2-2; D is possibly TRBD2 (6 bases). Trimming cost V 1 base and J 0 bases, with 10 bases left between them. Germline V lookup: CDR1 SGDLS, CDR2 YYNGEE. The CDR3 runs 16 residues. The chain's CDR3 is CASSVSRTTNTGELFF. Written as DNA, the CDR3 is TGTGCCAGCAGCGTATCAAGGACTACGAACACCGGGGAGCTGTTTTTT.

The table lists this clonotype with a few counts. The DNA of the CDR3 is TGTGCCAGCAGCGCCCTCAGGGTTACTGAAGCTTTCTTT. As protein: CASSALRVTEAFF. This chain links TRBV7-2 with TRBJ1-1; tentatively, D is TRBD1 (5 bases). In germline, CDR1 is SGHTA, CDR2 FQGNSA. Trimming left V 5 bases short and J 5 bases short, with 12 bases between. The CDR3 extends over 13 amino acids.

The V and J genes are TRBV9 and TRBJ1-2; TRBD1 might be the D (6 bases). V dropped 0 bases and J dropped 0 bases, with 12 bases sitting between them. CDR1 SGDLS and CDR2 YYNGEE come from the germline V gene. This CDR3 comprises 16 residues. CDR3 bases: TGTGCCAGCAGCGTAGAGGCACAGGGAGCTAACTATGGCTACACCTTC. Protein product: CASSVEAQGANYGYTF. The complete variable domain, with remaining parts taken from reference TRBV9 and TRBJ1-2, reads DSGVTQTPKHLITATGQRVTLRCSPRSGDLSVYWYQQSLDQGLQFLIQYYNGEERAKGNILERFSAQQFPDLHSELNLSSLELGDSALYFCASSVEAQGANYGYTFGSGTRLTVV.

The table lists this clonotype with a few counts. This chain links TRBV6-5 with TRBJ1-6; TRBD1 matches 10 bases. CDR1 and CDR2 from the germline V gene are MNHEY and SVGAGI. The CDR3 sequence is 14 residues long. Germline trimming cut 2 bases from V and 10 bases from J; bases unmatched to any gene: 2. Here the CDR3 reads CASSYDRGHSPLHF. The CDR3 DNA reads TGTGCCAGCAGTTACGACAGGGGGCACTCACCCCTCCACTTT.

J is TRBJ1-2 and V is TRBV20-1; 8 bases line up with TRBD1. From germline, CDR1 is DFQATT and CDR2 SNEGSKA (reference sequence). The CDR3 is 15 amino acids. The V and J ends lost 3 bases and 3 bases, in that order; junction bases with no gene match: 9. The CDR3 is CSASPLGQDHYGYTF. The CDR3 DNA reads TGCAGTGCTAGTCCCTTGGGACAGGATCACTATGGCTACACCTTC.

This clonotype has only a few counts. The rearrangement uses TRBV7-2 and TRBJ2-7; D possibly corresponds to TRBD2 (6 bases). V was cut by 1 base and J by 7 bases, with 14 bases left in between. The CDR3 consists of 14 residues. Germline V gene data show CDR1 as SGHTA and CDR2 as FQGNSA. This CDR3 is CASSLGLGGPEQYF. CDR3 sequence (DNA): TGTGCCAGCAGCTTAGGTTTGGGGGGACCTGAGCAGTACTTC. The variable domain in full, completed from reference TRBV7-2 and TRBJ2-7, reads GAGVSQSPSNKVTEKGKDVELRCDPISGHTALYWYRQSLGQGLEFLIYFQGNSAPDKSGLPSDRFSAERTGGSVSTLTIQRTQQEDSAVYLCASSLGLGGPEQYFGPGTRLTVT.

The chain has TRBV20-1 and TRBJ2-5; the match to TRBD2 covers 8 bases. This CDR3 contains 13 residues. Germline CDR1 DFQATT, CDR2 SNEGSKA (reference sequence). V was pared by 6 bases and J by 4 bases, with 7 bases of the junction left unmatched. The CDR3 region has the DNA TGCAGTGCCGAGGGGAGCGGGGGAGAGACCCAGTACTTC. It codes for CSAEGSGGETQYF.

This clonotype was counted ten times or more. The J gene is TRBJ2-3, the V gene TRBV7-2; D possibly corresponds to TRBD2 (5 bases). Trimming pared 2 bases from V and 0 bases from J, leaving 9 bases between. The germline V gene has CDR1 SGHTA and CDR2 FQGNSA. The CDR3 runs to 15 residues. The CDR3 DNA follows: TGTGCCAGCAGCTTACAGAAGCGGAGCACAGATACGCAGTATTTT. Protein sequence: CASSLQKRSTDTQYF.

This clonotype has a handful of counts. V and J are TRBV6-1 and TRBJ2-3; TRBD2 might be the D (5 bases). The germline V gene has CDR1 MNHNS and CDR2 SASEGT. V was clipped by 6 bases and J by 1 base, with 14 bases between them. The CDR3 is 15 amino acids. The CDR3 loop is CASRAPGVGTDTQYF. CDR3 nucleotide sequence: TGTGCCAGCAGGGCCCCCGGGGTAGGCACAGATACGCAGTATTTT.

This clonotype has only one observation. The CDR3 region has the DNA TGTGCCAGCAGTTCGGGATATGCCCCCAATGAGCAGTTCTTC. Protein product: CASSSGYAPNEQFF. The chain carries TRBV6-6 and TRBJ2-1, with D possibly TRBD2 on 5 matching bases. Looked up from germline, CDR1 is MNHNY and CDR2 is SVGAGI (reference sequence). With 4 bases removed from V and 6 bases from J, the gap between germline ends came to 13 bases. The CDR3 loop spans 14 amino acids.

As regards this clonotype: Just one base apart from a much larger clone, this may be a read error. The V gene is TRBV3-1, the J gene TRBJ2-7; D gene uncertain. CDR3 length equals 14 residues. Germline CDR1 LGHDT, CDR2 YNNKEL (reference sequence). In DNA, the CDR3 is TGTGCCAGCAGCCAAGGACTCGTCTCCTACGAGCGGTACTTC. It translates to CASSQGLVSYERYF.

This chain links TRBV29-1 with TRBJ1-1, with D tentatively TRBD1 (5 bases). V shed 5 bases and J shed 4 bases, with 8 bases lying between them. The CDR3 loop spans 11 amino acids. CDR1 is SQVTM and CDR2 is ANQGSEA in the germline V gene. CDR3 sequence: CSVPGTTEAFF. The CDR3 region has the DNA TGCAGCGTTCCAGGGACCACTGAAGCTTTCTTT.

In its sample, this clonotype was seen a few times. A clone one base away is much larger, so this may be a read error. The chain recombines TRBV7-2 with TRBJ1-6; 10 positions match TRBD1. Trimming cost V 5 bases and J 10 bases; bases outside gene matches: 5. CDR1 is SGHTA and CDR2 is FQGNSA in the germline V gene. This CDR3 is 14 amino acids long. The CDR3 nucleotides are TGTGCCAGCAGCCATCGGGACAGGGGCTCACCCCTCCACTTT. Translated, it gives CASSHRDRGSPLHF.

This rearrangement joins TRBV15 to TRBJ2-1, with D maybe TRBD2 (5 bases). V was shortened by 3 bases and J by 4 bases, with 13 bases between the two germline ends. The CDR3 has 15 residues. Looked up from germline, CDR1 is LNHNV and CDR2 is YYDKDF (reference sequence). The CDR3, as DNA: TGTGCCACCAGCAGCGATTCGGACTCGTACAATGAGCAGTTCTTC. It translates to CATSSDSDSYNEQFF.

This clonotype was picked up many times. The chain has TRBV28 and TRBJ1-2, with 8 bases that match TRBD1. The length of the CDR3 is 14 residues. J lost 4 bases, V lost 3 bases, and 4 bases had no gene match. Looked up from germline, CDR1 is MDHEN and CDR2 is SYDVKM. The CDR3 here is CASSFGGTGYGYTF. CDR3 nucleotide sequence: TGTGCCAGCAGTTTTGGAGGGACAGGCTATGGCTACACCTTC.

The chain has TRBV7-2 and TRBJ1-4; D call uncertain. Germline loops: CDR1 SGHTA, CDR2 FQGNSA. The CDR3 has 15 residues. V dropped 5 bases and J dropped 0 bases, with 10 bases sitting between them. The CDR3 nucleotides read TGTGCCAGCAGCAAAGGCAGAGCAACTAATGAAAAACTGTTTTTT. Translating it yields CASSKGRATNEKLFF. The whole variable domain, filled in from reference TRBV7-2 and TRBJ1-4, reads GAGVSQSPSNKVTEKGKDVELRCDPISGHTALYWYRQSLGQGLEFLIYFQGNSAPDKSGLPSDRFSAERTGGSVSTLTIQRTQQEDSAVYLCASSKGRATNEKLFFGSGTQLSVL.

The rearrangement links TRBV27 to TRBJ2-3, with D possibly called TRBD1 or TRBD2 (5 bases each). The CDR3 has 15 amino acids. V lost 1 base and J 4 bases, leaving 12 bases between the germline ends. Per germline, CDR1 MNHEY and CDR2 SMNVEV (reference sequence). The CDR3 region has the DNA TGTGCCAGCAGTTTATTCGGGGACGGCCCAGATACGCAGTATTTT. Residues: CASSLFGDGPDTQYF.

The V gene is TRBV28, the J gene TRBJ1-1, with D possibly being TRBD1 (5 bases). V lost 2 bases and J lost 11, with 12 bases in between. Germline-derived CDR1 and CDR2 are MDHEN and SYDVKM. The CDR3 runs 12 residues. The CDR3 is CASSLRRRGAFF. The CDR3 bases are TGTGCCAGCAGTTTAAGGAGGCGGGGCGCTTTCTTT.

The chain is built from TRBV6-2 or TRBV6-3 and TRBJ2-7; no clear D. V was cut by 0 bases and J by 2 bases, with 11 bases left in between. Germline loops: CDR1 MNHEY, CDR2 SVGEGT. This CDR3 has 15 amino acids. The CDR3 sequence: CASSYSATSTYEQYF. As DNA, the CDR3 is TGTGCCAGCAGTTACTCAGCGACCTCAACCTACGAGCAGTACTTC.

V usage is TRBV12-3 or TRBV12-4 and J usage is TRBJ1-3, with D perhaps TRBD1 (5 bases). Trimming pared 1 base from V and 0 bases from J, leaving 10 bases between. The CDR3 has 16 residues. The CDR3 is CASSLVGALSGNTIYF. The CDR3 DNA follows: TGTGCCAGCAGTTTAGTCGGGGCTCTCTCTGGAAACACCATATATTTT.

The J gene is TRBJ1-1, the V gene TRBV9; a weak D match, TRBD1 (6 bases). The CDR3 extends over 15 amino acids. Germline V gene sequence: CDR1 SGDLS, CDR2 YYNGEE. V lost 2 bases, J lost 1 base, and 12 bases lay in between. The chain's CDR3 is CASSVGHLTNTEAFF. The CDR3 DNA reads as TGTGCCAGCAGCGTGGGACACTTGACGAACACTGAAGCTTTCTTT.

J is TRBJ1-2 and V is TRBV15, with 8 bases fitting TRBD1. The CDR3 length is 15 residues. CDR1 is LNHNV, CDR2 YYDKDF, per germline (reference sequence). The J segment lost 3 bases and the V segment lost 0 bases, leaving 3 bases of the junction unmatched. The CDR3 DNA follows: TGTGCCACCAGCAGAGATGAACAGGGGGACTATGGCTACACCTTC. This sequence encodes CATSRDEQGDYGYTF.

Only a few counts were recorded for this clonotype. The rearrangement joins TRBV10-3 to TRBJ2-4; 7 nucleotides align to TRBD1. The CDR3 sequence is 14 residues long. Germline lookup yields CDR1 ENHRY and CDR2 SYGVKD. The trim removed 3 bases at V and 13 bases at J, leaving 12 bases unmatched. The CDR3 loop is CAISDGQDPEEQYF. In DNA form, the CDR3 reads TGTGCCATCAGTGACGGACAGGACCCTGAGGAGCAGTACTTC.

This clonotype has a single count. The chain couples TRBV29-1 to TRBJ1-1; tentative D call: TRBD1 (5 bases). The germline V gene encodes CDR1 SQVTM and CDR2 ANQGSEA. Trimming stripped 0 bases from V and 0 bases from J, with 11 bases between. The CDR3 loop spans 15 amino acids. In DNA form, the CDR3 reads TGCAGCGTTGAAGAGGGGGTCAGAATGAACACTGAAGCTTTCTTT. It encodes CSVEEGVRMNTEAFF.